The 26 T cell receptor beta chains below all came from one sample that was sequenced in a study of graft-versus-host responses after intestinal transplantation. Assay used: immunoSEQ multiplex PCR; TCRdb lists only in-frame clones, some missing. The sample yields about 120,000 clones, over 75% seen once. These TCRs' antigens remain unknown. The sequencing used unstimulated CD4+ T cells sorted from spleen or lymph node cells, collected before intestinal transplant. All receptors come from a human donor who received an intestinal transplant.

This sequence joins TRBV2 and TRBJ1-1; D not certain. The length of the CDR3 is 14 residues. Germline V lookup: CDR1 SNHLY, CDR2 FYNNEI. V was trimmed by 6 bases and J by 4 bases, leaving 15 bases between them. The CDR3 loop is CASSPPKEGTEAFF. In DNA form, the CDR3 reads TGTGCCAGCAGCCCACCTAAGGAGGGCACTGAAGCTTTCTTT.

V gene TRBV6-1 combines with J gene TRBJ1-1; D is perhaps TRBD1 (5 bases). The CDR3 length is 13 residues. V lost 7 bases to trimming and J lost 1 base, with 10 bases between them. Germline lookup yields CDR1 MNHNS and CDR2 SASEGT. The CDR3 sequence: CASNPGQNTEAFF. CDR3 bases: TGTGCCAGCAACCCCGGACAGAACACTGAAGCTTTCTTT.

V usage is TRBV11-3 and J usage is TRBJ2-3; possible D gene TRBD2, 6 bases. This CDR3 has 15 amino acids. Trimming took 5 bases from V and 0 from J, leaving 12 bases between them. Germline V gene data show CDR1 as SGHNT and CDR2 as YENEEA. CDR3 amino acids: CASSEGTRSTDTQYF. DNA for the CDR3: TGTGCCAGCAGCGAAGGGACTCGTAGCACAGATACGCAGTATTTT.

CDR3 sequence reads: CASSLMDGGRDTQYF. DNA for the CDR3: TGCGCCAGCAGCCTTATGGACGGAGGACGGGATACGCAGTATTTT. The chain uses TRBV5-1 and TRBJ2-3; weak D call: TRBD2 (5 bases). This CDR3 contains 15 residues. Germline CDR1 SGHRS, CDR2 YFSETQ. Trimming took off 4 bases at V and 6 bases at J, with 18 bases between the two ends.

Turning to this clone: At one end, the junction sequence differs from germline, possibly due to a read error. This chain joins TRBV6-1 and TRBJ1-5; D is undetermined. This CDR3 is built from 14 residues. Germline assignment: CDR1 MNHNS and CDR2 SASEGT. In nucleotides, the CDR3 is TGTGCCAGCTCAGGCCGCGCGGGCAATCGGCCCCAGCATTTT. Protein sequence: CASSGRAGNRPQHF.

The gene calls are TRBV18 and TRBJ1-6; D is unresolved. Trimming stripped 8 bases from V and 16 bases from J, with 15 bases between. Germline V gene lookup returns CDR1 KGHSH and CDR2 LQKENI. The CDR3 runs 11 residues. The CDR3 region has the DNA TGTGCCAGCACCCGAGGCCAAGAGCTCCACTTT. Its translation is CASTRGQELHF.

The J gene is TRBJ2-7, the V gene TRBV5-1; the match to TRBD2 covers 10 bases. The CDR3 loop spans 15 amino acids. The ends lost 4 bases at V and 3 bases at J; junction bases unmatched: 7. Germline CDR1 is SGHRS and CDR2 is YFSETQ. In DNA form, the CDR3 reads TGCGCCAGCAGCCCTCTAGCGGGGGCCTACTACGAGCAGTACTTC. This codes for CASSPLAGAYYEQYF.

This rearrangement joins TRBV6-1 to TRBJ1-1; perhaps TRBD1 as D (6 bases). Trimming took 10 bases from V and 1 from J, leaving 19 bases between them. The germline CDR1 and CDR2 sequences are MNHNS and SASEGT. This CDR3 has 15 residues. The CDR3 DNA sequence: TGTGCCAACGCGCCTCGGGGGGGGGCGAACACTGAAGCTTTCTTT. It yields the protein CANAPRGGANTEAFF.

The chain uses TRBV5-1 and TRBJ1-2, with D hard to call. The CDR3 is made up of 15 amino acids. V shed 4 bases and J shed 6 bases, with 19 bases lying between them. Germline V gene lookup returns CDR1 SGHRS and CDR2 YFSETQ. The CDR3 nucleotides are TGCGCCAGCAGCGCGCGCGGCATACTAGAGGATGGCTACACCTTC. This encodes CASSARGILEDGYTF.

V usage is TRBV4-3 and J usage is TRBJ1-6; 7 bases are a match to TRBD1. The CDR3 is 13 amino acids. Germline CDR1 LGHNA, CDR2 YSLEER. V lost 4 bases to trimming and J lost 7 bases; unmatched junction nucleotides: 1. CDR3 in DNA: TGCGCCAGCAGCCGACAGGGAAATTCACCCCTCCACTTT. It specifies CASSRQGNSPLHF.

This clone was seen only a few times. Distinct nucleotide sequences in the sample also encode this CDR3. CDR3 DNA sequence: TGTGCCAGCAGCTCCGGGACTTACGAGCAGTACTTC. Translation: CASSSGTYEQYF. This chain links TRBV6-5 with TRBJ2-7; maybe TRBD2 (6 bases). The CDR3 sequence is 12 residues long. V was trimmed by 6 bases and J by 4 bases, leaving 10 bases between them. CDR1 and CDR2 (germline): MNHEY, SVGAGI.

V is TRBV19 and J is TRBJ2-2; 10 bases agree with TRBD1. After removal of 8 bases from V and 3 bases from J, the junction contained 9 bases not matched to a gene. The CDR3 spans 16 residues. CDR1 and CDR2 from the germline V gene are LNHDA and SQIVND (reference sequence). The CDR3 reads CASSTDRGLYTGELFF. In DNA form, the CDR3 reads TGTGCCAGTTCTACCGACAGGGGGCTGTACACCGGGGAGCTGTTTTTT.

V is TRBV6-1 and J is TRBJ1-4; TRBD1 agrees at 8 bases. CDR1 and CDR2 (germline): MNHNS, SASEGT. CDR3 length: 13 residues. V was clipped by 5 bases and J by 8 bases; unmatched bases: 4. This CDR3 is CASSPRGREKLFF. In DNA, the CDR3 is TGTGCCAGCAGTCCCAGGGGGCGGGAAAAACTGTTTTTT.

CDR3 nucleotide sequence: TGTGCCAGCAGCTTAGTCAGGGGCTCGAACACCGGGGAGCTGTTTTTT. Encoded protein: CASSLVRGSNTGELFF. The chain uses TRBV7-3 and TRBJ2-2; D is possibly TRBD1 (6 bases). CDR1 and CDR2 (germline): SGHTA, FQGTGA. V lost 2 bases, J lost 0 bases, and 10 bases lay in between. This CDR3 contains 16 residues.

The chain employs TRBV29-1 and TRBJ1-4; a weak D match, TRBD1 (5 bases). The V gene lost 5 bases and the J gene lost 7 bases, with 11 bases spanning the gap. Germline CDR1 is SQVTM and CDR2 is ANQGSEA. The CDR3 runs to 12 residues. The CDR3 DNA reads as TGCAGCGTTAGGGACTTTGGTGAAAAACTGTTTTTT. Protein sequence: CSVRDFGEKLFF.

The CDR3 nucleotides read TGTGCCAGCACTAGCGCGGGAGTTGGTGGGGATGAGCAGTTCTTC. Its translation is CASTSAGVGGDEQFF. The chain carries TRBV6-5 and TRBJ2-1, with TRBD2 identical over 7 bases. The CDR3 has 15 residues. J lost 8 bases, V lost 7 bases, and 14 bases had no gene match. From germline, CDR1 is MNHEY and CDR2 SVGAGI.

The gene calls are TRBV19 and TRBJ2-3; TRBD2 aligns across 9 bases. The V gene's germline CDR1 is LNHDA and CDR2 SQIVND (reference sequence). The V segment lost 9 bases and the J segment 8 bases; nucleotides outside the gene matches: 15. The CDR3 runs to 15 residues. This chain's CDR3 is CASPPTAGGLTTQYF. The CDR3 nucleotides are TGTGCCAGCCCTCCCACAGCGGGGGGACTAACTACGCAGTATTTT.

Written as DNA, the CDR3 is TGTGCCAGCAGCCGGAAACGGGTGTACCTGACTTTC. Amino acid sequence: CASSRKRVYLTF. This chain connects TRBV16 to TRBJ2-6; the D is unclear. Germline lookup yields CDR1 KGHSY and CDR2 FQNENV. The V end lost 4 bases, the J end lost 15 bases, and 13 bases lay between the germline ends. The CDR3 extends over 12 amino acids. Variable domain in full (rest from reference TRBV16 and TRBJ2-6): GEEVAQTPKHLVRGEGQKAKLYCAPIKGHSYVFWYQQVLKNEFKFLISFQNENVFDETGMPKERFSAKCLPNSPCSLEIQATKLEDSAVYFCASSRKRVYLTFGAGSRLTVL.

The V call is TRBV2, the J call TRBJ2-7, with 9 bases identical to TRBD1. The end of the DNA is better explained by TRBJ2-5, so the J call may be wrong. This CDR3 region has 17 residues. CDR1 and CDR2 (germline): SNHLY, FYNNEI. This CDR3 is CASSSTGGRGLVETQYF. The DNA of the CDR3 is TGTGCCAGCAGCTCTACAGGGGGCAGGGGGCTAGTAGAGACCCAGTACTTC.

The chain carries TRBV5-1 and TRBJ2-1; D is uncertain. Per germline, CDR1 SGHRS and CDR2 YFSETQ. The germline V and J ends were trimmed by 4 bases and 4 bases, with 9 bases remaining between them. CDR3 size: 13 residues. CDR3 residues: CASSTHMYNEQFF. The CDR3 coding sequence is TGCGCCAGCAGCACACACATGTACAATGAGCAGTTCTTC.

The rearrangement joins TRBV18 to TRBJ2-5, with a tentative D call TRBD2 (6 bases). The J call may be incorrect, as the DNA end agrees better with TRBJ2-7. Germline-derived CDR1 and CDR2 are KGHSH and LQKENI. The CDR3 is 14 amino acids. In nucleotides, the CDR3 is TGTGCCAGCTCGGTAGTGGGGGGACGCTACGAGCAGTACTTC. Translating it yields CASSVVGGRYEQYF.

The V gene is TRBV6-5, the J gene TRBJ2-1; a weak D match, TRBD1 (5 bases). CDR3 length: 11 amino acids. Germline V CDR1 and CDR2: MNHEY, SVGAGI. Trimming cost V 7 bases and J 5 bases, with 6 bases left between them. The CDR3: CASTGNNEQFF. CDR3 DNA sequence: TGTGCCAGCACAGGGAACAATGAGCAGTTCTTC.

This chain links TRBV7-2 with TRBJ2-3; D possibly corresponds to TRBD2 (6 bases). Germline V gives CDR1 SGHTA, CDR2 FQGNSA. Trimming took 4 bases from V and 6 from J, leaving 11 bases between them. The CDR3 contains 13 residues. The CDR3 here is CASSSRLVDTQYF. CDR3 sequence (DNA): TGTGCCAGCAGCTCGCGACTAGTTGATACGCAGTATTTT.

The CDR3 region is CATRDFYEQYF. Written as DNA, the CDR3 is TGTGCCACCAGGGACTTCTACGAGCAGTACTTC. The genes are TRBV19 and TRBJ2-7, with D possibly TRBD2 on 6 matching bases. The germline CDR1 and CDR2 sequences are LNHDA and SQIVND (reference sequence). The CDR3 sequence is 11 residues long. The germline V and J ends were trimmed by 10 bases and 3 bases, with 10 bases remaining between them.

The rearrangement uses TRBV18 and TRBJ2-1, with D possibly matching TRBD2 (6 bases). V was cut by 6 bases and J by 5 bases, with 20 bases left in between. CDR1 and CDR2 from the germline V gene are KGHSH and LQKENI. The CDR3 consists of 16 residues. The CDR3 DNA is TGTGCCAGCTCCCCGGTGGGGAGCGGGCCTAACAATGAGCAGTTCTTC. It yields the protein CASSPVGSGPNNEQFF.

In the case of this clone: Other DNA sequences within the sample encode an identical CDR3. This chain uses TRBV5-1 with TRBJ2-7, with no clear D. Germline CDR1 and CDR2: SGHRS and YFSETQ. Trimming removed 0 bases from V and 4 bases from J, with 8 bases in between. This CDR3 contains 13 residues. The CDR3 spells CASSLGHPYEQYF. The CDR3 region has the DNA TGCGCCAGCAGCTTGGGGCACCCATACGAGCAGTACTTC.